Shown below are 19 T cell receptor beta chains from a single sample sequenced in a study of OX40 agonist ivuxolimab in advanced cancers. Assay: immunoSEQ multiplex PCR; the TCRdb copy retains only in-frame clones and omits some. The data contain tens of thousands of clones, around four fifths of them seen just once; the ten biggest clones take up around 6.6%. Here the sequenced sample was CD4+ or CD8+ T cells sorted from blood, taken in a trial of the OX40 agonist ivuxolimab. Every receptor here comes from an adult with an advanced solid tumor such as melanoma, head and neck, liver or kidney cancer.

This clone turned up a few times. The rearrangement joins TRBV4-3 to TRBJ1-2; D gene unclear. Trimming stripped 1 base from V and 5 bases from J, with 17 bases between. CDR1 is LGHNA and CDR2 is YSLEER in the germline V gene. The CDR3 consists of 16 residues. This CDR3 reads CASSQASAGPGYGYTF. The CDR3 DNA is TGCGCCAGCAGCCAAGCTTCGGCCGGCCCTGGTTATGGCTACACCTTC.

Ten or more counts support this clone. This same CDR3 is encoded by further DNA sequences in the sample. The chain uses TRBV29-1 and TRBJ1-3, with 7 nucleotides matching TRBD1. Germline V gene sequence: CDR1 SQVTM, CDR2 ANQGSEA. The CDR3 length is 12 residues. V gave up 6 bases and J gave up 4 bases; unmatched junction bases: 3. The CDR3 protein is CSVRGQGNTIYF. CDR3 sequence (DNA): TGCAGCGTGAGGGGACAGGGAAACACCATATATTTT.

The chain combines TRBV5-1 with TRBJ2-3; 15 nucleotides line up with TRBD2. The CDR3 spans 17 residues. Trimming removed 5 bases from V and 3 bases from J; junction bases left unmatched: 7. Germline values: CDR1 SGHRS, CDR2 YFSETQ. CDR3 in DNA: TGCGCCAGCAGTGGACGGACTAGCGGGAGGGGGACAGATACGCAGTATTTT. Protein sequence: CASSGRTSGRGTDTQYF.

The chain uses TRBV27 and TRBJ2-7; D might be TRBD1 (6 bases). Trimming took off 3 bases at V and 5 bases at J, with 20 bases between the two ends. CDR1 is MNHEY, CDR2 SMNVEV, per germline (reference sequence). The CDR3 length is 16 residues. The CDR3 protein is CASSLRPGQLANEQYF. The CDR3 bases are TGTGCCAGCAGTTTGCGCCCGGGACAACTGGCCAACGAGCAGTACTTC.

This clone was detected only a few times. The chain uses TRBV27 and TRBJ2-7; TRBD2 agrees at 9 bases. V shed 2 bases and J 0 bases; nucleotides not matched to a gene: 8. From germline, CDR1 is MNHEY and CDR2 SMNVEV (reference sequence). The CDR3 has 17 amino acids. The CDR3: CASSLQASGTSSYEQYF. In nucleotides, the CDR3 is TGTGCCAGCAGTTTACAGGCTAGCGGGACTAGCTCCTACGAGCAGTACTTC.

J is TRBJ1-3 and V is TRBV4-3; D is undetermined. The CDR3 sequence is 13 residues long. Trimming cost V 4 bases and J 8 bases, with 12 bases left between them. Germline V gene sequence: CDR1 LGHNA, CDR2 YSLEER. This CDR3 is CASSLILKDTIYF. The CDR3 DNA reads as TGCGCCAGCAGCCTCATCCTAAAAGACACCATATATTTT.

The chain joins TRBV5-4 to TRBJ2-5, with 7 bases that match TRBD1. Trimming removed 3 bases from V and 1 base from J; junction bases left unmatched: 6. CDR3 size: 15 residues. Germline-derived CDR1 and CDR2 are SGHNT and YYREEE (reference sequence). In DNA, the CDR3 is TGTGCCAGCAGCTCCTCAGGGGGAACCCAAGAGACCCAGTACTTC. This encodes CASSSSGGTQETQYF. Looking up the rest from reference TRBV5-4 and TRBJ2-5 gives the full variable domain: ETGVTQSPTHLIKTRGQQVTLRCSSQSGHNTVSWYQQALGQGPQFIFQYYREEENGRGNFPPRFSGLQFPNYSSELNVNALELDDSALYLCASSSSGGTQETQYFGPGTRLLVL.

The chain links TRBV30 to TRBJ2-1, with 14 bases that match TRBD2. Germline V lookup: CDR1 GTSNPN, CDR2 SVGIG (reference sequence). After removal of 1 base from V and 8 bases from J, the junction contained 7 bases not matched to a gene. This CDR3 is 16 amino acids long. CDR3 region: CAWSGYGTSGSHEQFF. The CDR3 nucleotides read TGTGCCTGGAGTGGATACGGGACTAGCGGGAGTCATGAGCAGTTCTTC.

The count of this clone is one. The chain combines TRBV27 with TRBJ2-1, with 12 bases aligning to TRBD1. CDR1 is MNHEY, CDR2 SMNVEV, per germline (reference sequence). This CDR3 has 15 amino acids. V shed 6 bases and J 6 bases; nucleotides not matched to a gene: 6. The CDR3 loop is CASSRDRGPINEQFF. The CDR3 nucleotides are TGTGCCAGCAGCCGGGACAGGGGGCCGATCAATGAGCAGTTCTTC.

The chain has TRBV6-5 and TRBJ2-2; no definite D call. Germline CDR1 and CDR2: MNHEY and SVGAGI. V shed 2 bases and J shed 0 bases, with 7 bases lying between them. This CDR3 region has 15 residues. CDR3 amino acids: CASSYDPANTGELFF. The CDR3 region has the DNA TGTGCCAGCAGTTACGATCCTGCGAACACCGGGGAGCTGTTTTTT.

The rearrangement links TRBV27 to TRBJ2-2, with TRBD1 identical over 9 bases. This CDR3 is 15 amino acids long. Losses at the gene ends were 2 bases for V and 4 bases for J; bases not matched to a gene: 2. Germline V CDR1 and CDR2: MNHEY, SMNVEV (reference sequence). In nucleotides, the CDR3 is TGTGCCAGCAGTTTAGGGACAGGGTTCACCGGGGAGCTGTTTTTT. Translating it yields CASSLGTGFTGELFF.

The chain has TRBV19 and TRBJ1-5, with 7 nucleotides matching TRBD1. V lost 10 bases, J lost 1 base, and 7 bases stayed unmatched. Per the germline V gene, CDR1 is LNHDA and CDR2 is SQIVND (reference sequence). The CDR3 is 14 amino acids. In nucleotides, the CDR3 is TGTGCCACCAGCCTCAGGGGGAGCAATCAGCCCCAGCATTTT. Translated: CATSLRGSNQPQHF.

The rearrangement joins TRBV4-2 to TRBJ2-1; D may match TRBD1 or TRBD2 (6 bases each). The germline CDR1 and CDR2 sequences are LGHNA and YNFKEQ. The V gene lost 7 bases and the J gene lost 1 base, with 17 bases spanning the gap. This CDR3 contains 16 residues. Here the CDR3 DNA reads TGTGCCAGCACCCCCGGGGGCGGCACTTCCTACAATGAGCAGTTCTTC. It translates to CASTPGGGTSYNEQFF.

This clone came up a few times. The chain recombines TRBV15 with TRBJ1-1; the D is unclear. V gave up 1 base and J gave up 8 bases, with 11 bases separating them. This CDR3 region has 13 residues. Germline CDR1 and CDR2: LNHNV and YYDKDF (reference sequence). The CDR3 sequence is CATSRVPGREAFF. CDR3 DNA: TGTGCCACCAGCAGAGTCCCGGGGAGGGAAGCTTTCTTT.

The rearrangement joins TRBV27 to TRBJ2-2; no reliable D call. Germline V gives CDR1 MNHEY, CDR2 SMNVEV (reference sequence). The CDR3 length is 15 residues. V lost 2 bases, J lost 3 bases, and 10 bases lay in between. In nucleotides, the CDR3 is TGTGCCAGCAGTTTAGGCTACCTCGACACCGGGGAGCTGTTTTTT. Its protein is CASSLGYLDTGELFF.

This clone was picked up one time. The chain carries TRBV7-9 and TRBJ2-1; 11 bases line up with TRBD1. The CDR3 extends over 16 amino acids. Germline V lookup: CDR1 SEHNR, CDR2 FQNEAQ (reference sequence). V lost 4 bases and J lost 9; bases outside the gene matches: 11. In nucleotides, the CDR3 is TGTGCCAGCAGCTCCCGGACAGGGGGCGCAGGTAGTGAGCAGTTCTTC. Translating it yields CASSSRTGGAGSEQFF. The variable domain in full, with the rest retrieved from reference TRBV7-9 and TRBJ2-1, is DTGVSQNPRHKITKRGQNVTFRCDPISEHNRLYWYRQTLGQGPEFLTYFQNEAQLEKSRLLSDRFSAERPKGSFSTLEIQRTEQGDSAMYLCASSSRTGGAGSEQFFGPGTRLTVL.

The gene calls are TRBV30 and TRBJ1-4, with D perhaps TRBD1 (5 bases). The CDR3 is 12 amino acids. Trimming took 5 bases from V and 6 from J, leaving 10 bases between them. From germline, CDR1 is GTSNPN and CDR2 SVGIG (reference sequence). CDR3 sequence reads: CAWQDIDEKLFF. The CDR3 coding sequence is TGTGCCTGGCAGGACATAGATGAAAAACTGTTTTTT.

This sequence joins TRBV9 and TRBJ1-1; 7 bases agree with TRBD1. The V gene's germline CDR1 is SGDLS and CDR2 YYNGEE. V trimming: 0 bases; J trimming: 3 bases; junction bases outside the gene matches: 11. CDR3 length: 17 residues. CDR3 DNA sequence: TGTGCCAGCAGCGTAGACTTGGGACAGATAATAGACACTGAAGCTTTCTTT. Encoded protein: CASSVDLGQIIDTEAFF.

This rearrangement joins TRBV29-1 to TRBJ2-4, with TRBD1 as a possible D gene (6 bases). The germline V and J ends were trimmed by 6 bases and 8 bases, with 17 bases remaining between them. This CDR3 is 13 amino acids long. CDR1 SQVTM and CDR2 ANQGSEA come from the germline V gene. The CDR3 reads CSVAKGVRDIQYF. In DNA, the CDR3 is TGCAGCGTAGCCAAGGGGGTACGAGACATTCAGTACTTC.